This TCR beta chain was retrieved from a study of T cells in Graves' hyperthyroidism and ophthalmopathy. Overall study findings and caveats: The blood repertoire included most of the expanded thyroid clonotypes above 0.001. Prediction of ophthalmopathy progression came a median approximately 6 months pre-onset.

This clonotype appeared a few times. The antigen is not known. Exclusion of patients followed from uncontrolled infection, other autoimmune disease, pregnancy or lactation. With 5 bases removed from V and 3 bases from J, the gap between germline ends came to 10 bases. This CDR3 comprises 13 residues. The germline CDR1 and CDR2 sequences are MDHEN and SYDVKM. Amplified regions were TCR beta CDR3 sequences from RNA transcripts. Using the HTBI primer set, a first-round RT-PCR was run on the TCR CDR3. MiXCR, applied by TCRdb to the multiplex PCR reads, yields one record per CDR3 protein. This table holds roughly 500,000 distinct CDR3 sequences, 46% found once.

The sequence came from an adult woman with Graves' disease, either hyperthyroidism or ophthalmopathy (not recorded which). Sequencing was carried out using peripheral blood or thyroid tissue (not recorded which). The chain carries TRBV28 and TRBJ1-2; tentatively, D is TRBD1 (5 bases). The DNA for the CDR3 is TGTGCCAGCAGTACGAAGGGGTACTATGGCTACACCTTC. It translates to CASSTKGYYGYTF.